This T cell receptor (beta chain) comes out of a study of T-cell reconstitution after alpha-beta-depleted transplantation in children (dated by TCRdb to the mid-2010s). Describing the broader study: Using TCR repertoire profiling, the study quantitatively followed how T-cell immune reconstitution unfolded in children after TCRalphabeta/CD19-depleted allogeneic hematopoietic cell transplantation. The study at large found these results: The high TCRbeta diversity at day 60 in some patients was ascribed to recipient T cells and intrathymic progenitors that had survived conditioning. The apparently early recovery of alphabetaT-cell counts about two months after transplant reportedly depended on only several hundred rapidly expanded clones that came from non-depleted graft cells. The frequencies of hyperexpanded clones fell over the following months, and after one year, T-cell counts and TCRbeta diversity were mostly attributed to newly produced T cells.

This clonotype has ten or more counts. This receptor's antigen is unknown. No base-level quality is on record; no much larger clone is a single base apart. Library creation used PCR. TCRdb records Illumina HiSeq 2500 as the sequencer. To normalize quantification of the TCRbeta repertoire, the TCR libraries were built with molecular barcoding that relied on unique molecular identifiers. In-frame beta chains were kept once TCRdb had trimmed the public reads at Q25 with fastp and called clones with MiXCR. Merged by CDR3 protein, the rows form single entries marked with the most common genes and DNA. The sample data list 200,000 to 250,000 distinct CDR3 sequences, and approximately 10% of these were observed just once. Roughly 28% of the sample lies in the top ten. The treatment or condition label, read with the paper, signifies: allogeneic hematopoietic cell transplantation with graft depleted of TCRalphabeta T cells and CD19 B cells. TCRalphabeta/CD19-depleted allogeneic hematopoietic cell grafts were given to the transplant recipients, all of whom were children.

From the cysteine up to the phenylalanine, the CDR3 has a length of 12 residues. The kept DNA is CDR3 alone, 36 bases in frame from the first base. V drops 3 bases and J drops 0 bases, leaving 0 bases in between. The germline V gene encodes CDR1 KGHDR and CDR2 SFDVKD. Material: PBMCs, obtained before TCRalphabeta/CD19-depleted stem cell transplant. The chain is made from TRBV24-1 and TRBJ2-3, with an unclear D gene assignment. This sequence originates from a child under two years old with acute myeloid leukemia, due to receive a stem cell transplant. The DNA sequence is TGTGCCACCAGTGATAGCACAGATACGCAGTATTTT. This encodes CATSDSTDTQYF.